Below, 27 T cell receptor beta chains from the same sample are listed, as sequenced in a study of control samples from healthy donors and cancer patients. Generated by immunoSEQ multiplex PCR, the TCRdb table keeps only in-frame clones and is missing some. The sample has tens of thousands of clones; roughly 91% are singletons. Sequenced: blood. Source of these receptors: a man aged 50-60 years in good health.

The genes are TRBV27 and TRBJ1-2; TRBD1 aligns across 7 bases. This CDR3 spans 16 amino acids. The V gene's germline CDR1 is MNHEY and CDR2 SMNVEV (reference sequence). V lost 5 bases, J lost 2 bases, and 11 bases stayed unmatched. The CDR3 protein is CASSRGPRQGNYGYTF. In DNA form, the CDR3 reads TGTGCCAGCAGTCGAGGGCCCCGACAGGGAAACTATGGCTACACCTTC.

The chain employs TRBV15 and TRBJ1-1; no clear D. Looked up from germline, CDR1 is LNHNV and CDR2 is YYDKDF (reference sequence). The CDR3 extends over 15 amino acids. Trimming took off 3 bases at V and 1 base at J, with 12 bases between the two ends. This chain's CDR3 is CATSRYRTANTEAFF. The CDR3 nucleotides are TGTGCCACCAGCAGGTACCGGACTGCGAACACTGAAGCTTTCTTT.

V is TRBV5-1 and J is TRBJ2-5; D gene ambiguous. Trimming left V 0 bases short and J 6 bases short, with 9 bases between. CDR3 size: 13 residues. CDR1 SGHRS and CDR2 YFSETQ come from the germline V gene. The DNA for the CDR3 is TGCGCCAGCAGCTTGGGACAATCGAAGACCCAGTACTTC. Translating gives CASSLGQSKTQYF.

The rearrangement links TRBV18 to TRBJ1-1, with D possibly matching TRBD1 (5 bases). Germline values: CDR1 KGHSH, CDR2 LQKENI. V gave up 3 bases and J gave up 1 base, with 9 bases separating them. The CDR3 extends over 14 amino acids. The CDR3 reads CASSPIGQNTEAFF. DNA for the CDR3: TGTGCCAGCTCACCTATCGGACAGAACACTGAAGCTTTCTTT.

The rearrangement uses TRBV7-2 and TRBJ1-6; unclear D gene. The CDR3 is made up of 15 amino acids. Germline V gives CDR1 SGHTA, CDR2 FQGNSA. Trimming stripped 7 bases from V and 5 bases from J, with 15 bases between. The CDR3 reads CASTYPGHNNSPLHF. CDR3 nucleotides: TGTGCCAGCACCTACCCCGGGCACAATAATTCACCCCTCCACTTT.

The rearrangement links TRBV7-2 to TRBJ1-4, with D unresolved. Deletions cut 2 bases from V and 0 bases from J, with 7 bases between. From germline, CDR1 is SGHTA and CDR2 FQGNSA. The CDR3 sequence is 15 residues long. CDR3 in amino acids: CASSLFGSTNEKLFF. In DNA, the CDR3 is TGTGCCAGCAGCTTATTTGGCTCAACTAATGAAAAACTGTTTTTT.

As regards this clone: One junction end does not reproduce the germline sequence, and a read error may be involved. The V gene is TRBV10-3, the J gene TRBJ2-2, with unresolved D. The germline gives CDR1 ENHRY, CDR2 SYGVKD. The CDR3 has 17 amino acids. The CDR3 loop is CAISESGLRRNTGELFF. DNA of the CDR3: TGTGCCATCAGCGAGTCGGGTCTCAGGCGGAACACCGGGGAGCTGTTTTTT.

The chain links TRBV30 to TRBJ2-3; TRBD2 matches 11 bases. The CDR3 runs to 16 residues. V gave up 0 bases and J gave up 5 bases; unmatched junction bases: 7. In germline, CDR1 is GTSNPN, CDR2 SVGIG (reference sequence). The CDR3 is CAWSVPGLADLDTQYF. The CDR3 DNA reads TGTGCCTGGAGTGTACCGGGACTAGCGGACCTAGATACGCAGTATTTT.

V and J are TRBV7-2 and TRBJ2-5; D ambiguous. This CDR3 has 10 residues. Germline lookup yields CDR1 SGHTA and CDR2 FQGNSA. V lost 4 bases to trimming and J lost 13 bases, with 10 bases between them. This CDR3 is CASSSAPGYF. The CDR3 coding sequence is TGTGCCAGCAGCTCGGCCCCAGGGTACTTC.

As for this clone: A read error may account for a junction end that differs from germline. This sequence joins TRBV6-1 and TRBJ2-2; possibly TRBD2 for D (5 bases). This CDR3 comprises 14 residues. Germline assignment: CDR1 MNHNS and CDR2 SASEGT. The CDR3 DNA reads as TGTGCCAGCAGTGAAGAGGCTAGCTTCGGGGAGCCGTTTTTT. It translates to CASSEEASFGEPFF.

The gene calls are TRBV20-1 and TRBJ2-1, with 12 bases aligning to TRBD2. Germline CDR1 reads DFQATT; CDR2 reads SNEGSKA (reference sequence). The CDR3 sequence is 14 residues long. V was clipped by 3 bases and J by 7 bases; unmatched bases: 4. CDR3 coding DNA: TGCAGTGCTAGTGCTAGCGGGGGGGCAAATGAGCAGTTCTTC. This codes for CSASASGGANEQFF.

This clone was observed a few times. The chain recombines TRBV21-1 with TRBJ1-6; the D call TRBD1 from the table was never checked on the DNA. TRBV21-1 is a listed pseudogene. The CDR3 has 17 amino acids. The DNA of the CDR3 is TGTGCCAGCAGCAAAAAAGGGGGACAGGGGCCAAATTCACCCCTCCACTTT. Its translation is CASSKKGGQGPNSPLHF.

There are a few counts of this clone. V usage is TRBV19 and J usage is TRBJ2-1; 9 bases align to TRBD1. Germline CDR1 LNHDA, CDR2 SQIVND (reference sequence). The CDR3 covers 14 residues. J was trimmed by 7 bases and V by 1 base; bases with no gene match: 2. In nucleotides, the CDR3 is TGTGCCAGTAGTATAGGTGGGACAGGGAATGAGCAGTTCTTC. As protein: CASSIGGTGNEQFF.

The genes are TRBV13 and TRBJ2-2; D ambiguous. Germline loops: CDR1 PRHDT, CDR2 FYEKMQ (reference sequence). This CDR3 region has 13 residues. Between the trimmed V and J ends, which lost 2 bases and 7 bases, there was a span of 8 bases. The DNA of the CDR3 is TGTGCCAGCAGCTTAAGCCTTATCGGGGAGCTGTTTTTT. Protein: CASSLSLIGELFF.

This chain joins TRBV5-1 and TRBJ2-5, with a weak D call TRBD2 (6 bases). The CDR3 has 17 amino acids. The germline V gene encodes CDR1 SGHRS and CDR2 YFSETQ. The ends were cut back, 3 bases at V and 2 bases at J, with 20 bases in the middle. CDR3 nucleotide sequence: TGCGCCAGCAGCTCTTCAGTTGCCGGTGGGGGGCAAGAGACCCAGTACTTC. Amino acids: CASSSSVAGGGQETQYF.

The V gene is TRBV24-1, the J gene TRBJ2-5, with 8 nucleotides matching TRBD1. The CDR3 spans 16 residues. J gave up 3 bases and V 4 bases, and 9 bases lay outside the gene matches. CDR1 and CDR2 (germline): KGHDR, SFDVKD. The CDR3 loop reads CATSEAVAGGKETQYF. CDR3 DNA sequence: TGTGCCACCAGTGAGGCGGTGGCAGGGGGCAAAGAGACCCAGTACTTC.

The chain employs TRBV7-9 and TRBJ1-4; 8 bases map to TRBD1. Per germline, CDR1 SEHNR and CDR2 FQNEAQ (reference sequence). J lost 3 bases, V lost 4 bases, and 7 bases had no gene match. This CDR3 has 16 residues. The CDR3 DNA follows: TGTGCCAGCAGCTCTTGGCCGACAGGGGCTAATGAAAAACTGTTTTTT. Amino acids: CASSSWPTGANEKLFF.

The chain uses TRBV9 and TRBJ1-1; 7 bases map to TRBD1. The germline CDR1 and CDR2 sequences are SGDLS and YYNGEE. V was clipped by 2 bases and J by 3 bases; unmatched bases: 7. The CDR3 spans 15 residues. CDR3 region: CASSVPLGTDTEAFF. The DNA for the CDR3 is TGTGCCAGCAGCGTCCCCCTGGGGACAGACACTGAAGCTTTCTTT.

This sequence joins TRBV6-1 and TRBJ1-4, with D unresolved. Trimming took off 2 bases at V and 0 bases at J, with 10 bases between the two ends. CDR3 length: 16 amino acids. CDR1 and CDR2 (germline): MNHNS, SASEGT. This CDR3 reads CASSERVLATNEKLFF. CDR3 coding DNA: TGTGCCAGCAGTGAAAGAGTCCTGGCAACTAATGAAAAACTGTTTTTT.

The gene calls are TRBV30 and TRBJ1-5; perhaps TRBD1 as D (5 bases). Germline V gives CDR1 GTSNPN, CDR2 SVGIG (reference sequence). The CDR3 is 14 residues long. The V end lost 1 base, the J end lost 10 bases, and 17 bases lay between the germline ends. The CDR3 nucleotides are TGTGCCTGGAGTGATGACGGCGGAAGGGGACCCCAGCATTTT. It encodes CAWSDDGGRGPQHF.

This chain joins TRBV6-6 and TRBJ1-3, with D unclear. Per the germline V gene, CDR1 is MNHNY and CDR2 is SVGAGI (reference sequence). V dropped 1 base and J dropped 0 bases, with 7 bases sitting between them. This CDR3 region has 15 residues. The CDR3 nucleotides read TGTGCCAGCAGTTACTTTTCAACCTCTGGAAACACCATATATTTT. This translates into CASSYFSTSGNTIYF.

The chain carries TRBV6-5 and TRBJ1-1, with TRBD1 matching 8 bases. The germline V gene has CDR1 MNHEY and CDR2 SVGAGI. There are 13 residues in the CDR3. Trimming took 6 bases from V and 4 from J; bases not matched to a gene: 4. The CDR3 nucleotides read TGTGCCAGCAGATTACAGGGGGTCACTGAAGCTTTCTTT. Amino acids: CASRLQGVTEAFF.

The CDR3 spells CASGGVPGELFF. CDR3 in DNA: TGTGCCAGCGGGGGCGTACCCGGGGAGCTGTTTTTT. The chain combines TRBV12-3 or TRBV12-4 with TRBJ2-2, with a weak D call TRBD1 (6 bases). The CDR3 consists of 12 residues. The V gene lost 8 bases and the J gene lost 6 bases, with 10 bases spanning the gap.

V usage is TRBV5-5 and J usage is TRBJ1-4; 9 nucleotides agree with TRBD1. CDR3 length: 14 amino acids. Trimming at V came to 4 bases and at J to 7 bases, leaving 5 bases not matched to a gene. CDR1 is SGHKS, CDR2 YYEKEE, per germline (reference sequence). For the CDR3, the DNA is TGTGCCAGCAGCCTCCGGACAGGGGTTGAAAAACTGTTTTTT. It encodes CASSLRTGVEKLFF.

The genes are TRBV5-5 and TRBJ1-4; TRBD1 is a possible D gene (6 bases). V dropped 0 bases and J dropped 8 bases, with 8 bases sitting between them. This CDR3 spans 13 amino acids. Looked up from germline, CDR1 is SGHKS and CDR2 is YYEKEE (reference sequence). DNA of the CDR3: TGTGCCAGCAGCTTGGCAGGGGAGGAAAAACTGTTTTTT. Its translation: CASSLAGEEKLFF.

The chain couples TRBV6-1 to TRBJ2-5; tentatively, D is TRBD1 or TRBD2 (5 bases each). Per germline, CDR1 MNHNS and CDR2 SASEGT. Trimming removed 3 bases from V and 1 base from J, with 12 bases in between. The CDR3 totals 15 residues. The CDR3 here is CASSDSGQFQETQYF. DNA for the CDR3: TGTGCCAGCAGTGATTCGGGGCAGTTCCAAGAGACCCAGTACTTC.

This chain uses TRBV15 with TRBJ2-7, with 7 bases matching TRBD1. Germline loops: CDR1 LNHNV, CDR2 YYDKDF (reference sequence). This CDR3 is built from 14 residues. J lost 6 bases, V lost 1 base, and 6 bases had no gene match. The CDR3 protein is CATSRVNRGSEQYF. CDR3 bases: TGTGCCACCAGCAGAGTGAACAGGGGTTCCGAGCAGTACTTC.